These T cell receptor beta chains were read from a single sample in a study of molecular identifiers for immune sequencing clone quantification. Each CDR3 protein is one row after TCRdb ran MiXCR on the PCR reads. The sample lists under 600,000 distinct CDR3 sequences; around 23% were seen once. The sequenced sample was naive CD8+ T cells from blood, with Jurkat cell RNA spiked in. The receptors were sampled from a human donor in good health. Some libraries in this study had Jurkat cell RNA spiked in. Each CDR3 is given with its conserved first and last residue.

cdr3_aa	v_call	cdr3_length
CASRLQDTQYF	TRBV27	11
CASSLEWGNEQYF	TRBV7-6	13
CASEGGRIQTQYF	TRBV5-1	13
CASSPGMGAGYTEAFF	TRBV4-3	16
CASSLRTGMETQYF	TRBV5-1	14
CATSRGTGTYNEQFF	TRBV15	15
CASSLGVLQETQYF	TRBV4-2	14
CASSVDSGKTYEQYF	TRBV9	15
CASSLDGGVDNQPQHF	TRBV7-9	16
CASSFSWVNTEAFF	TRBV5-6	14
CASSLGVREQYF	TRBV5-6	12
CASSLGDSSFSPLHF	TRBV27	15
CCAEPIGLQETQYF	TRBV20-1	14
CASSPTGTGGSYNEQFF	TRBV7-3	17
CASSMDIKNIQYF	TRBV19	13
CASSLDGTAIRAGVSYEQYF	TRBV5-6	20
CASSYYSPGELFF	TRBV6-2/TRBV6-3	13
CASSLAGDGGSETQYF	TRBV7-2	16
CSARARRLAATGELFF	TRBV20-1	16
CASSLQGLQGYTEAFF	TRBV27	16
CASRDRGRGNEKLFF	TRBV28	15
CAWRSSGGNQPQHF	TRBV30	14
CSARSGRTQETQYF	TRBV20-1	14
CASSQETAGVGEQYF	TRBV4-1	15
CASSYPQTGSTYEQYF	TRBV27	16
CASSQVGSATNEKLFF	TRBV4-2	16
CASPHWANVLTF	TRBV7-9	12
CASSYSTGSILETQYF	TRBV13	16
CSTGVGDGYTF	TRBV20-1	11
CASSLAATSTDTQYF	TRBV27	15
CASSQEYRAEYNEQFF	TRBV4-3	16
CASSKDRGPTVELFF	TRBV6-6	15
CASTLDRHEAFF	TRBV12-3/TRBV12-4	12
CASSFSTGPTYEQYF	TRBV5-1	15
CASSERGAGNLETQYF	TRBV9	16
CASSHSEVHTEAFF	TRBV27	14
CASILSAGETEAFF	TRBV6-6	14
CASSLGTGVGYEQYF	TRBV12-3/TRBV12-4	15
CASSFDLATSGRYNEQFF	TRBV7-9	18
CASSISSAGTSYNEQFF	TRBV19	17
CASSQHSGANNEQFF	TRBV4-3	15
CASSPTGTGGYLPDEQFF	TRBV7-9	18
CASSQVWGRFDAEAFF	TRBV4-3	16
CASSNGVATNEKLFF	TRBV7-9	15
CASRSIWDRGPDNQPQHF	TRBV6-2/TRBV6-3	18
CASSQDPGTEEQYF	TRBV4-3	14
CSAGQGGQPQRF	TRBV29-1	12
CASSYVTAEAFF	TRBV6-2/TRBV6-3	12
CASSYAGGRGAEAFF	TRBV7-8	15